The clone carrying this TCR beta chain was picked up a small number of times. The record originates from a study of CD8+ T cells in alopecia areata. Sequencing used cDNA as its template, made by extracting RNA and reverse transcribing it. TCRdb's table, derived via immunoSEQ multiplex PCR, lists solely in-frame clones and lacks some. The table shows some 120,000 clones, with 45% to 60% occurring only once. The V gene's germline CDR1 is SQVTM and CDR2 ANQGSEA. CDR3 length: 13 amino acids. J lost 5 bases, V lost 6 bases, and 3 bases had no gene match. The TCR was taken from a human donor with alopecia areata. The sequenced sample was CD4+ T cells sorted from blood, obtained at week 0. The V call is TRBV29-1, the J call TRBJ2-2, with 10 bases lining up with TRBD1. CDR3 protein: CSVVGQGTGELFF. DNA of the CDR3: TGCAGCGTCGTGGGACAGGGGACCGGGGAGCTGTTTTTT.